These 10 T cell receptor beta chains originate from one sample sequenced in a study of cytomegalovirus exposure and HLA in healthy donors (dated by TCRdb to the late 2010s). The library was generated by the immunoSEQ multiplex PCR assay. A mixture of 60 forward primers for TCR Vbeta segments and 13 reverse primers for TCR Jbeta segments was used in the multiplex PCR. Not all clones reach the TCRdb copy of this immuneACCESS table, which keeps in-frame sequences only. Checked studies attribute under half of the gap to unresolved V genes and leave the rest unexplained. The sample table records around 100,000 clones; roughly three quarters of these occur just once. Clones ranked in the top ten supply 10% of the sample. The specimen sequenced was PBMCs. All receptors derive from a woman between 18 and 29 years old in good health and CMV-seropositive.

In DNA form, the CDR3 reads TGTGCCAGCAGCCAAGTACGTCTAGCAGACTACAATGAGCAGTTCTTC. Translating gives CASSQVRLADYNEQFF. V is TRBV14 and J is TRBJ2-1, with D possibly matching TRBD2 (5 bases). Looked up from germline, CDR1 is SGHDN and CDR2 is FVKESK. The V gene lost 1 base and the J gene lost 3 bases, with 13 bases spanning the gap. CDR3 length: 16 amino acids. The full variable domain, its missing parts supplied by reference TRBV14 and TRBJ2-1, is EAGVTQFPSHSVIEKGQTVTLRCDPISGHDNLYWYRRVMGKEIKFLLHFVKESKQDESGMPNNRFLAERTGGTYSTLKVQPAELEDSGVYFCASSQVRLADYNEQFFGPGTRLTVL.

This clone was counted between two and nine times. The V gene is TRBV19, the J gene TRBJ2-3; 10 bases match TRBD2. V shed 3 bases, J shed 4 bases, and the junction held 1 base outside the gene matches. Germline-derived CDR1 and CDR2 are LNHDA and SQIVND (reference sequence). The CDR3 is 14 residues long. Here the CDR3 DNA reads TGTGCCAGTAGTATGAGCGGGAGGGCAGATACGCAGTATTTT. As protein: CASSMSGRADTQYF.

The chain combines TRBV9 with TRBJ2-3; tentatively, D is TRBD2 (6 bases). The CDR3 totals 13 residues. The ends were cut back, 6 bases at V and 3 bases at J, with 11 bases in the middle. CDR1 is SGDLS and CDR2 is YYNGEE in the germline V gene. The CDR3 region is CASTRGGTDTQYF. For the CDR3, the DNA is TGTGCCAGCACACGGGGAGGAACAGATACGCAGTATTTT.

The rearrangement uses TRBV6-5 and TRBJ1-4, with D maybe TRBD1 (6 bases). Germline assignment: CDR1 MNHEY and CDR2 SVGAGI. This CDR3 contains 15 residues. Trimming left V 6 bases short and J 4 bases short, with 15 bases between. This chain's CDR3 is CASSYGQQLNEKLFF. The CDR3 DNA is TGTGCCAGCAGCTATGGACAGCAGCTTAATGAAAAACTGTTTTTT.

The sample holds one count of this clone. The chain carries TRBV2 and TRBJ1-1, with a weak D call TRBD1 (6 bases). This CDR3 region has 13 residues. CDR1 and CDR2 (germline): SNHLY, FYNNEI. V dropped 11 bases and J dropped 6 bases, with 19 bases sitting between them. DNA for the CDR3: TGTGCCGACTCGACAGGAGGTTTGTCTGAAGCTTTCTTT. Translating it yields CADSTGGLSEAFF.

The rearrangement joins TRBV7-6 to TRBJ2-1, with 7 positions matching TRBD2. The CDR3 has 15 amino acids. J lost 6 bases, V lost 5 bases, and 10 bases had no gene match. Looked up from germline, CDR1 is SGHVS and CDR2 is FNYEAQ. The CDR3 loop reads CASSPMGRVPNEQFF. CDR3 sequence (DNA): TGTGCCAGCAGCCCTATGGGGAGGGTCCCCAATGAGCAGTTCTTC.

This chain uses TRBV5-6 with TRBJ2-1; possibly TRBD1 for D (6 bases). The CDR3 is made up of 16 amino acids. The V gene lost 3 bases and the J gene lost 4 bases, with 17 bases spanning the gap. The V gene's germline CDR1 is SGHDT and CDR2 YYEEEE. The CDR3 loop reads CASSSRFWGPYNEQFF. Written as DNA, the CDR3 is TGTGCCAGCAGCTCCCGCTTTTGGGGGCCGTACAATGAGCAGTTCTTC. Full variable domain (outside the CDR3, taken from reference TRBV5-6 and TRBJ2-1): DAGVTQSPTHLIKTRGQQVTLRCSPKSGHDTVSWYQQALGQGPQFIFQYYEEEERQRGNFPDRFSGHQFPNYSSELNVNALLLGDSALYLCASSSRFWGPYNEQFFGPGTRLTVL.

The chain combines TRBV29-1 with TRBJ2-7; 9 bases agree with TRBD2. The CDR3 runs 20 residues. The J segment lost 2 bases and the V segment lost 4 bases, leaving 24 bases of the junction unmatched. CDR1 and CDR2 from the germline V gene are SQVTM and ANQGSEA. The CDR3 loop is CSVAGRRRKGRLAGTYEQYF. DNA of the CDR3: TGCAGCGTTGCGGGGAGGAGAAGAAAGGGTAGGCTAGCGGGAACCTACGAGCAGTACTTC.

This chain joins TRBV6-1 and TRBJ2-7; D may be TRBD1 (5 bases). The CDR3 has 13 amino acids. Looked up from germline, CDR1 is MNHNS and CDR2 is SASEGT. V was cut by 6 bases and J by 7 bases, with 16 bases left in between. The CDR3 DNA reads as TGTGCCAGCAGGCCGCCGACAGTTTTTGAGCAGTACTTC. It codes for CASRPPTVFEQYF.

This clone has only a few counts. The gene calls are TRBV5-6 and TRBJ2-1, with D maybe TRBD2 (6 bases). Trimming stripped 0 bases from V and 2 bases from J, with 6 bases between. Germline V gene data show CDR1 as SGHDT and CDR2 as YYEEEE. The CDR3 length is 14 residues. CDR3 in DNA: TGTGCCAGCAGCTTGGGACTAGCCTACAATGAGCAGTTCTTC. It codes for CASSLGLAYNEQFF.